This T cell receptor (beta chain) was sequenced during a study of blood T cells in healthy people across ages. A sample-barcoded 5' primer and a J-beta primer mix were used in a second PCR of roughly 6 to 11 cycles. Any given sample supplied a minimum of 3 million CDR3-containing paired-end reads. TCRdb re-called the 5' RACE reads through MiXCR, storing one row per CDR3 protein. The sample records about 970,000 distinct CDR3 sequences, roughly 51% being singletons. This clonotype has more than one count but fewer than ten. Its antigen is unknown. Study results and caveats: More naive CD4+ cells and higher diversity marked long-lived donors relative to aged donors. Higher naive T cell percentage went strongly together with higher TCR beta diversity.

The germline V gene has CDR1 MNHNY and CDR2 SVGAGI (reference sequence). Trimming took off 4 bases at V and 1 base at J, with 7 bases between the two ends. The CDR3 spans 13 residues. The clonotype was recovered from a woman aged 60-75 years in good health. The chain couples TRBV6-6 to TRBJ1-1; no clear D gene. Specimen: blood. The CDR3 loop is CASSWLGNTEAFF. DNA of the CDR3: TGTGCCAGCAGTTGGCTGGGGAACACTGAAGCTTTCTTT.